The 24 T cell receptor beta chains presented below share a single source sample, sequenced in a study of OX40 agonist ivuxolimab in advanced cancers. The library was generated by the immunoSEQ multiplex PCR assay. Held by TCRdb, this immuneACCESS table contains in-frame sequences only and omits some clones. Under half of the omission traces to an unresolved V gene where checked; the cause of the rest is unknown. The sample has fewer than 80,000 clones on record, 85% to 90% of them singletons. The leading ten clones occupy over 5% of the sample. This material consisted of CD4+ or CD8+ T cells sorted from blood, taken in a trial of the OX40 agonist ivuxolimab. All receptors derive from an adult with an advanced solid tumor such as melanoma, head and neck, liver or kidney cancer.

The CDR3 DNA reads as TGTGCCAGCAGCCGAATAGCGGGGGGTAGCTCCTACAATGAGCAGTTCTTC. It specifies CASSRIAGGSSYNEQFF. The chain carries TRBV28 and TRBJ2-1, with 10 positions matching TRBD2. The CDR3 contains 17 residues. CDR1 MDHEN and CDR2 SYDVKM come from the germline V gene. V lost 6 bases to trimming and J lost 0 bases; unmatched junction nucleotides: 8.

V is TRBV6-6 and J is TRBJ2-7; TRBD1 matches 12 bases. V was pared by 5 bases and J by 5 bases, with 10 bases of the junction left unmatched. The germline V gene has CDR1 MNHNY and CDR2 SVGAGI (reference sequence). The CDR3 is made up of 16 amino acids. In DNA form, the CDR3 reads TGTGCCAGCAGTCCTGGGGACAGGGGGCGCGGTAACGAGCAGTACTTC. Amino acids: CASSPGDRGRGNEQYF.

V usage is TRBV6-5 and J usage is TRBJ1-1; no definite D call. CDR1 is MNHEY, CDR2 SVGAGI, per germline. The CDR3 covers 13 residues. Trimming took off 2 bases at V and 4 bases at J, with 8 bases between the two ends. CDR3 DNA sequence: TGTGCCAGCAGTTACCTTACAGCCACTGAAGCTTTCTTT. Encoded protein: CASSYLTATEAFF.

This chain links TRBV6-5 with TRBJ2-7; D is uncertain. The CDR3 is 13 amino acids. Germline V gene data show CDR1 as MNHEY and CDR2 as SVGAGI. Trimming removed 6 bases from V and 0 bases from J, with 9 bases in between. The CDR3 sequence is CASRPSISYEQYF. The CDR3 DNA sequence: TGTGCCAGCAGACCCTCGATCTCCTACGAGCAGTACTTC.

This clone was observed a handful of times. V is TRBV6-1 and J is TRBJ1-2; D unclear. Per the germline V gene, CDR1 is MNHNS and CDR2 is SASEGT. Between the trimmed V and J ends, which lost 1 base and 7 bases, there was a span of 13 bases. CDR3 size: 14 residues. The CDR3 reads CASSEGRGGSGYTF. Here the CDR3 DNA reads TGTGCCAGCAGTGAAGGCAGAGGAGGATCTGGCTACACCTTC.

The chain couples TRBV10-3 to TRBJ2-6, with TRBD1 matching over 7 bases. V lost 5 bases to trimming and J lost 4 bases; unmatched junction nucleotides: 8. The CDR3 totals 16 residues. Germline V CDR1 and CDR2: ENHRY, SYGVKD. CDR3 sequence reads: CAISTNTGVGANVLTF. DNA for the CDR3: TGTGCCATCAGTACGAATACAGGGGTCGGGGCCAACGTCCTGACTTTC.

The chain uses TRBV30 and TRBJ1-5, with D maybe TRBD1 (6 bases). V dropped 0 bases and J dropped 1 base, with 13 bases sitting between them. CDR3 size: 16 residues. CDR1 and CDR2 (germline): GTSNPN, SVGIG (reference sequence). CDR3 in amino acids: CAWSVPGTTSNQPQHF. The CDR3 DNA reads as TGTGCCTGGAGTGTGCCCGGGACAACCAGCAATCAGCCCCAGCATTTT.

The chain has TRBV7-3 and TRBJ2-2; tentative D call: TRBD1 (6 bases). In germline, CDR1 is SGHTA, CDR2 FQGTGA. V lost 5 bases, J lost 0 bases, and 19 bases lay in between. CDR3 length: 18 residues. This CDR3 reads CASSPQLRGRANTGELFF. The CDR3 nucleotides are TGTGCCAGCAGCCCACAACTCAGGGGCCGAGCGAACACCGGGGAGCTGTTTTTT. Based on the CDR3 plus reference TRBV7-3 and TRBJ2-2, the full variable domain is GAGVSQTPSNKVTEKGKYVELRCDPISGHTALYWYRQSLGQGPEFLIYFQGTGAADDSGLPNDRFFAVRPEGSVSTLKIQRTERGDSAVYLCASSPQLRGRANTGELFFGEGSRLTVL.

The rearrangement uses TRBV11-3 and TRBJ2-7, with unresolved D. This CDR3 spans 14 amino acids. Trimming shortened V by 6 bases and J by 9 bases, and 21 bases separated the two germline ends. CDR1 SGHNT and CDR2 YENEEA come from the germline V gene. The CDR3 is CASSPTHWKSAQYF. CDR3 nucleotide sequence: TGTGCCAGCAGTCCCACGCACTGGAAGTCGGCGCAGTACTTC.

The rearrangement uses TRBV5-4 and TRBJ2-2, with 7 nucleotides matching TRBD2. The trim removed 4 bases at V and 0 bases at J, leaving 3 bases unmatched. In germline, CDR1 is SGHNT, CDR2 YYREEE (reference sequence). The CDR3 has 15 amino acids. CDR3 amino acids: CASSRSGTNTGELFF. As DNA, the CDR3 is TGTGCCAGCAGCCGGAGCGGGACGAACACCGGGGAGCTGTTTTTT.

The chain couples TRBV7-9 to TRBJ2-5; D assignment may be TRBD1 or TRBD2 (5 bases each). Germline V gene lookup returns CDR1 SEHNR and CDR2 FQNEAQ (reference sequence). V lost 0 bases, J lost 0 bases, and 8 bases lay in between. The CDR3 length is 15 residues. The DNA for the CDR3 is TGTGCCAGCAGCTTAGCGGGACGGTACCAAGAGACCCAGTACTTC. Its protein is CASSLAGRYQETQYF. The full variable domain, in which reference TRBV7-9 and TRBJ2-5 provide the parts outside the CDR3, is DTGVSQNPRHKITKRGQNVTFRCDPISEHNRLYWYRQTLGQGPEFLTYFQNEAQLEKSRLLSDRFSAERPKGSFSTLEIQRTEQGDSAMYLCASSLAGRYQETQYFGPGTRLLVL.

This clone was detected only a few times. V is TRBV30 and J is TRBJ1-6; maybe TRBD1 (6 bases). Trimming took 3 bases from V and 9 from J, leaving 9 bases between them. The CDR3 totals 12 residues. Germline loops: CDR1 GTSNPN, CDR2 SVGIG (reference sequence). This CDR3 reads CAWRDSASPLHF. The DNA for the CDR3 is TGTGCCTGGAGGGACAGTGCTTCACCCCTCCACTTT.

In its sample, this clone was seen a few times. The rearrangement links TRBV2 to TRBJ1-6; D is ambiguous. V was cut by 4 bases and J by 9 bases, with 7 bases left in between. CDR1 is SNHLY, CDR2 FYNNEI, per germline. This CDR3 has 12 residues. As DNA, the CDR3 is TGTGCCAGCAGTGTTGGGGTTTCACCCCTCCACTTT. Amino acids: CASSVGVSPLHF. The complete variable domain, with remaining parts taken from reference TRBV2 and TRBJ1-6, reads EPEVTQTPSHQVTQMGQEVILRCVPISNHLYFYWYRQILGQKVEFLVSFYNNEISEKSEIFDDQFSVERPDGSNFTLKIRSTKLEDSAMYFCASSVGVSPLHFGNGTRLTVT.

This clone has only one observation. V is TRBV2 and J is TRBJ1-5; 8 bases line up with TRBD1. The germline CDR1 and CDR2 sequences are SNHLY and FYNNEI. Losses at the gene ends were 4 bases for V and 6 bases for J; bases not matched to a gene: 5. CDR3 length equals 14 residues. CDR3 sequence: CASSGGQGGQPQHF. DNA of the CDR3: TGTGCCAGCAGTGGCGGACAGGGCGGTCAGCCCCAGCATTTT.

This clone was recorded a few times. The chain recombines TRBV11-1 with TRBJ2-5, with 10 bases aligning to TRBD1. V shed 5 bases, J shed 5 bases, and the junction held 11 bases outside the gene matches. The CDR3 spans 16 residues. Germline lookup yields CDR1 SGHAT and CDR2 FQDESV (reference sequence). CDR3 region: CASSRSSGTGVETQYF. CDR3 DNA: TGTGCCAGCAGCCGTTCCTCCGGGACAGGGGTCGAGACCCAGTACTTC.

The rearrangement joins TRBV15 to TRBJ2-7; the D gene is possibly TRBD1 (6 bases). Germline assignment: CDR1 LNHNV and CDR2 YYDKDF (reference sequence). V was clipped by 1 base and J by 4 bases, with 14 bases between them. CDR3 size: 15 residues. The CDR3, as DNA: TGTGCCACCAGCAGAGGGGGGCTCCTCCAATACGAGCAGTACTTC. This encodes CATSRGGLLQYEQYF.

The gene calls are TRBV19 and TRBJ2-5, with 11 bases fitting TRBD2. Germline trimming cut 5 bases from V and 4 bases from J; bases unmatched to any gene: 15. The CDR3 contains 18 residues. CDR1 is LNHDA and CDR2 is SQIVND in the germline V gene (reference sequence). CDR3 sequence (DNA): TGTGCCAGTAGTTCCGAGCGGGCTAGCGGGAGGATAGGAGAGACCCAGTACTTC. It codes for CASSSERASGRIGETQYF.

The chain employs TRBV29-1 and TRBJ2-7; D is unresolved. From germline, CDR1 is SQVTM and CDR2 ANQGSEA. V lost 4 bases to trimming and J lost 1 base, with 8 bases between them. The CDR3 length is 12 residues. The CDR3 nucleotides read TGCAGCGTTGCAAAGCCATCCTACGAGCAGTACTTC. Protein sequence: CSVAKPSYEQYF.

There are a few counts of this clone. The chain carries TRBV29-1 and TRBJ1-2; D ambiguous. Germline CDR1 reads SQVTM; CDR2 reads ANQGSEA. The CDR3 is 12 residues long. V was cut by 2 bases and J by 4 bases, with 8 bases left in between. The CDR3 coding sequence is TGCAGCGTTGAAAGGGCGGGCTATGGCTACACCTTC. Encoded protein: CSVERAGYGYTF.

This sequence joins TRBV7-9 and TRBJ2-5, with 9 bases fitting TRBD2. Trimming removed 1 base from V and 11 bases from J; junction bases left unmatched: 11. Germline assignment: CDR1 SEHNR and CDR2 FQNEAQ (reference sequence). The CDR3 runs 15 residues. The DNA for the CDR3 is TGTGCCAGCAGCTTAGGCGGGAGGGCCCCGGGGGAGCAGTACTTC. Translating it yields CASSLGGRAPGEQYF. Supplemented by reference TRBV7-9 and TRBJ2-5, the full variable domain reads DTGVSQNPRHKITKRGQNVTFRCDPISEHNRLYWYRQTLGQGPEFLTYFQNEAQLEKSRLLSDRFSAERPKGSFSTLEIQRTEQGDSAMYLCASSLGGRAPGEQYFGPGTRLLVL.

The chain employs TRBV5-8 and TRBJ1-5; weak D call: TRBD1 (6 bases). Trimming removed 4 bases from V and 2 bases from J, with 16 bases in between. This CDR3 has 16 amino acids. CDR1 is SGHTS, CDR2 YDEGEE, per germline. CDR3 region: CASSLGTPGGNQPQHF. DNA for the CDR3: TGTGCCAGCAGCCTCGGGACACCCGGAGGCAATCAGCCCCAGCATTTT.

The genes are TRBV28 and TRBJ1-2, with D possibly matching TRBD1 (5 bases). The germline gives CDR1 MDHEN, CDR2 SYDVKM. V lost 8 bases, J lost 6 bases, and 16 bases lay in between. The CDR3 contains 13 residues. This CDR3 is CASGGDGENGYTF. The CDR3 DNA is TGTGCCAGCGGGGGGGACGGCGAAAATGGCTACACCTTC.

The chain links TRBV5-4 to TRBJ2-7, with TRBD1 matching 9 bases. There are 14 residues in the CDR3. V shed 4 bases and J 3 bases; nucleotides not matched to a gene: 5. Germline CDR1 reads SGHNT; CDR2 reads YYREEE (reference sequence). CDR3 sequence (DNA): TGTGCCAGCAGCCAGAGGACAGGGGACTACGAGCAGTACTTC. Protein sequence: CASSQRTGDYEQYF.

The chain employs TRBV9 and TRBJ2-3; 8 bases line up with TRBD2. Germline V lookup: CDR1 SGDLS, CDR2 YYNGEE. The CDR3 extends over 17 amino acids. V trimming: 0 bases; J trimming: 5 bases; junction bases outside the gene matches: 11. The CDR3 spells CASSVATDREGLDTQYF. The CDR3 bases are TGTGCCAGCAGCGTAGCGACGGATCGGGAGGGCCTAGATACGCAGTATTTT.